This TCR beta chain was identified during a study of CD8 T cells in Susac syndrome. About the research overall: Sequenced Susac syndrome patients included over 5 with active disease and under 10 who were in remission. Blood was drawn from Susac syndrome patients while they were therapy-naive, on corticosteroids, or on intravenous immunoglobulin alone.

CDR1 DFQATT and CDR2 SNEGSKA come from the germline V gene (reference sequence). CDR3 length: 14 residues. V was pared by 4 bases and J by 5 bases, with 10 bases of the junction left unmatched. Through negative isolation, CD4+ and CD8+ T cells were obtained, while TEMRA cells were enriched using FACS. Reverse transcription of roughly 0.5 to 1 ug RNA used random hexamers. TCRdb reprocessed the immunoSEQ multiplex PCR reads via MiXCR and lists one record per CDR3 protein. This sample has about 180,000 distinct CDR3 sequences, with around 94% found just once. V gene TRBV20-1 combines with J gene TRBJ1-1, with 7 bases matching TRBD1. This clonotype was sampled from a human donor with Susac syndrome. Sequences were obtained from CD4+ T cells from PBMCs. In DNA form, the CDR3 reads TGCAGTGCTACCCGCCCGACAGGGATTACTGAAGCTTTCTTT. It translates to CSATRPTGITEAFF.